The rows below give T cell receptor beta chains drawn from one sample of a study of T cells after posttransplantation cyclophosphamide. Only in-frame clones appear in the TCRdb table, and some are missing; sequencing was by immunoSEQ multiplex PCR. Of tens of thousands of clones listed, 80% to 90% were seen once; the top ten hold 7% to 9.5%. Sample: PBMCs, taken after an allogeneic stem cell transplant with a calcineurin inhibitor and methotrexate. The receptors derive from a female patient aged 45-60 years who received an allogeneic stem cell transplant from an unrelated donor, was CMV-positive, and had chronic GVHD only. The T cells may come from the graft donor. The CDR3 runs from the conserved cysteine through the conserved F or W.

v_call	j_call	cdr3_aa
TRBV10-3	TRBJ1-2	CAIKEDSANYGYTF
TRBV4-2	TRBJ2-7	CASSQVLARDEEQYF
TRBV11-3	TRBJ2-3	CASSLDRELHF
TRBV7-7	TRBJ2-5	CASSLGFRGETQYF
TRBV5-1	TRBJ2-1	CASTGLAGGPRSYNEQFF
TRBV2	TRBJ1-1	CASSRGSRTEAFF
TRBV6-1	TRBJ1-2	CASSERDRALTF
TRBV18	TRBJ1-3	CASSRDRDGNTIYF
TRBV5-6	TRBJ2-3	CASSFRPSGNPTSTDTQYF
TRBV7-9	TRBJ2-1	CASSLGTVADEQFF
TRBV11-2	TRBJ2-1	CASSTLGGQFF
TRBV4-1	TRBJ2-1	CASSHTTSYNEQFF
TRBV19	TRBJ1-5	CASSIQLAGQRYSNQPQHF
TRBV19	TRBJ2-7	CASSLGRGVYEQYF
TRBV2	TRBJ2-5	CASRPRGGIQETQYF
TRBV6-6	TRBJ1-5	CASSHQGGFGNQPQHF
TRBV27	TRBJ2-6	CASSSGQGAHGANVLTF
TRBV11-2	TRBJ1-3	CASSFGTGVSGNTIYF
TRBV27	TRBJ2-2	CASSRPGLAVNTGELFF
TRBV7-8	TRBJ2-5	CASSLGPSGSRETQYF
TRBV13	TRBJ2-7	CASSHRGKGYEQYF
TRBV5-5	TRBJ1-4	CASSSTATTNEKLFF
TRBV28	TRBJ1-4	CASSNYRQATNEKLFF